The 14 T cell receptor beta chains listed next were all sequenced from one sample in a study of cytomegalovirus exposure and HLA in healthy donors. With 60 Vbeta and 13 Jbeta primers, the PCR was carried out. Generated by immunoSEQ multiplex PCR, the TCRdb table keeps only in-frame clones and is missing some. The table shows roughly 100,000 clones, with under 85% occurring only once. Input material: PBMCs. The source of these receptors is a man aged 30-40 years in good health and CMV-seronegative.

This clone has only a few counts. The chain carries TRBV19 and TRBJ2-6; D possibly corresponds to TRBD1 (6 bases). With 5 bases removed from V and 0 bases from J, the gap between germline ends came to 14 bases. The CDR3 runs 17 residues. Germline V CDR1 and CDR2: LNHDA, SQIVND (reference sequence). DNA of the CDR3: TGTGCCAGTAGTCTTAGGACAGAAGCCTCTGGGGCCAACGTCCTGACTTTC. It specifies CASSLRTEASGANVLTF.

V gene TRBV9 combines with J gene TRBJ1-2; 10 nucleotides agree with TRBD1. CDR1 and CDR2 from the germline V gene are SGDLS and YYNGEE. The V segment lost 3 bases and the J segment 4 bases; nucleotides outside the gene matches: 3. The CDR3 extends over 14 amino acids. The CDR3 DNA is TGTGCCAGCAGCGCCGGGACAGGGGTCTATGGCTACACCTTC. Translation: CASSAGTGVYGYTF. Supplemented by reference TRBV9 and TRBJ1-2, the full variable domain reads DSGVTQTPKHLITATGQRVTLRCSPRSGDLSVYWYQQSLDQGLQFLIQYYNGEERAKGNILERFSAQQFPDLHSELNLSSLELGDSALYFCASSAGTGVYGYTFGSGTRLTVV.

This chain links TRBV6-1 with TRBJ2-1, with 8 nucleotides matching TRBD2. The V gene's germline CDR1 is MNHNS and CDR2 SASEGT. The CDR3 sequence is 15 residues long. The ends lost 6 bases at V and 6 bases at J; junction bases unmatched: 10. This CDR3 reads CASSPGTRGTNEQFF. The CDR3 coding sequence is TGTGCCAGCAGCCCCGGGACTAGGGGGACCAATGAGCAGTTCTTC.

On this clone: This sample includes further DNA sequences coding for the same CDR3. The chain joins TRBV5-6 to TRBJ2-2; 9 positions match TRBD2. Germline CDR1 SGHDT, CDR2 YYEEEE. CDR3 length: 17 amino acids. J was trimmed by 1 base and V by 5 bases; bases with no gene match: 9. The CDR3: CASSALLSGGNTGELFF. CDR3 sequence (DNA): TGTGCCAGCAGTGCGCTACTTAGCGGGGGGAACACCGGGGAGCTGTTTTTT.

V and J are TRBV7-9 and TRBJ2-7; TRBD1 is a possible D gene (7 bases). The CDR3 contains 17 residues. Germline CDR1 is SEHNR and CDR2 is FQNEAQ (reference sequence). Trimming pared 3 bases from V and 9 bases from J, leaving 27 bases between. The CDR3 region is CASSLRDSSPLVPGQYF. CDR3 nucleotide sequence: TGTGCCAGCAGCTTGCGGGACAGTTCGCCCCTAGTCCCCGGGCAGTACTTC.

This clone appeared a few times. The chain has TRBV5-1 and TRBJ2-1, with 7 bases aligning to TRBD2. With V trimmed by 0 bases and J by 6 bases, 6 bases remained unmatched. The CDR3 contains 15 residues. Germline values: CDR1 SGHRS, CDR2 YFSETQ. This CDR3 is CASSLEGRETNEQFF. The CDR3 DNA follows: TGCGCCAGCAGCTTGGAAGGGCGGGAGACCAATGAGCAGTTCTTC.

The rearrangement uses TRBV5-6 and TRBJ1-5; 8 bases match TRBD1. CDR3 length: 15 amino acids. The germline CDR1 and CDR2 sequences are SGHDT and YYEEEE. After removal of 4 bases from V and 7 bases from J, the junction contained 10 bases not matched to a gene. CDR3 nucleotides: TGTGCCAGCAGCAAGACTTCAGGGGGCAGGCAGCCCCAGCATTTT. Protein product: CASSKTSGGRQPQHF.

J is TRBJ2-7 and V is TRBV9; TRBD2 might be the D (6 bases). The V gene lost 0 bases and the J gene lost 0 bases, with 13 bases spanning the gap. CDR1 and CDR2 (germline): SGDLS, YYNGEE. This CDR3 is built from 16 residues. The CDR3 loop reads CASSVEGAGSSYEQYF. CDR3 nucleotide sequence: TGTGCCAGCAGCGTAGAAGGGGCGGGGAGCTCCTACGAGCAGTACTTC. The full variable domain, in which reference TRBV9 and TRBJ2-7 provide the parts outside the CDR3, is DSGVTQTPKHLITATGQRVTLRCSPRSGDLSVYWYQQSLDQGLQFLIQYYNGEERAKGNILERFSAQQFPDLHSELNLSSLELGDSALYFCASSVEGAGSSYEQYFGPGTRLTVT.

The chain employs TRBV18 and TRBJ1-1, with TRBD1 matching over 8 bases. CDR1 is KGHSH and CDR2 is LQKENI in the germline V gene. Trimming at V came to 3 bases and at J to 0 bases, leaving 6 bases not matched to a gene. CDR3 length equals 16 residues. CDR3: CASSPGTGDLNTEAFF. The CDR3 DNA sequence: TGTGCCAGCTCACCTGGGACAGGAGATCTGAACACTGAAGCTTTCTTT. Full variable domain (missing parts from reference TRBV18 and TRBJ1-1): NAGVMQNPRHLVRRRGQEARLRCSPMKGHSHVYWYRQLPEEGLKFMVYLQKENIIDESGMPKERFSAEFPKEGPSILRIQQVVRGDSAAYFCASSPGTGDLNTEAFFGQGTRLTVV.

The V and J genes are TRBV4-1 and TRBJ2-3, with 7 bases that match TRBD2. The trim removed 1 base at V and 3 bases at J, leaving 4 bases unmatched. This CDR3 contains 15 residues. Germline V gene data show CDR1 as MGHRA and CDR2 as YSYEKL. This CDR3 reads CASSQARTSTDTQYF. CDR3 nucleotides: TGCGCCAGCAGCCAAGCCCGGACTAGTACAGATACGCAGTATTTT.

This chain uses TRBV29-1 with TRBJ1-3; 9 nucleotides match TRBD1. This CDR3 region has 18 residues. V lost 6 bases to trimming and J lost 0 bases; unmatched junction nucleotides: 15. Germline V CDR1 and CDR2: SQVTM, ANQGSEA. The CDR3 sequence: CSVTGTGFNIYSGNTIYF. In DNA form, the CDR3 reads TGCAGCGTGACCGGGACAGGGTTTAATATTTACTCTGGAAACACCATATATTTT.

This chain links TRBV28 with TRBJ2-2, with TRBD2 matching 7 bases. J was trimmed by 7 bases and V by 5 bases; bases with no gene match: 1. The CDR3 is 12 residues long. The germline gives CDR1 MDHEN, CDR2 SYDVKM. In DNA, the CDR3 is TGTGCCAGCAGTGGGGGGGTCGGGGAGCTGTTTTTT. As protein: CASSGGVGELFF.

V is TRBV21-1 and J is TRBJ1-5. TRBV21-1 is tagged as a pseudogene. The CDR3 extends over 15 amino acids. DNA of the CDR3: TGTGCCAGCAGCGTACGGGAAGGGATGAATCAGCCCCAGCATTTT. This codes for CASSVREGMNQPQHF.

The chain combines TRBV4-1 with TRBJ2-5; TRBD2 matches 13 bases. The CDR3 runs 17 residues. CDR1 MGHRA and CDR2 YSYEKL come from the germline V gene. V dropped 0 bases and J dropped 4; count of bases not matched to a gene: 5. The CDR3 DNA reads as TGCGCCAGCAGCCAAGATAGGACTAGCGGGAGTCTAGAGACCCAGTACTTC. Protein sequence: CASSQDRTSGSLETQYF.